This T cell receptor beta chain was recorded in a study of beta chain features in type 1 diabetes. For the study at large: Examination covered roughly 100,000,000 sorted cells spanning all samples.

In the case of this clone: The antigen is not known.

There was one heparinised blood draw per donor, averaging around 0.11 L. Sorting that relied on CD45RO/CCR7/CD25/CD127/CD95/CD27 yielded CD4+ naive, central memory, regulatory and stem cell-like memory cells. Study outcomes and limitations: In all four CD4+ subsets, TCRB CDR3 length was significantly, moderately reduced in type 1 diabetes. VDJ junctions sequenced from type 1 diabetes patients showed fewer insertions and more deletions.

The investigators reverse transcribed all of the isolated RNA, so they sequenced expressed TCRB transcripts. Method: immunoSEQ multiplex PCR; TCRdb's copy keeps in-frame clones and lacks some. The sample includes 640,000 or so clones, 10% to 15% of them seen just once. Sequenced material: naive CD4+ T cells from blood. The TCR comes from a young man with type 1 diabetes.

CDR3 sequence: CASSLVGGTGANVLTF. CDR3 DNA sequence: TGTGCCAGCAGCTTAGTTGGGGGTACCGGGGCCAACGTCCTGACTTTC. This chain links TRBV13 with TRBJ2-6; TRBD1 or TRBD2 may be the D gene (5 bases each). From germline, CDR1 is PRHDT and CDR2 FYEKMQ (reference sequence). The germline V and J ends were trimmed by 1 base and 4 bases, with 11 bases remaining between them. There are 16 residues in the CDR3.